The present T cell receptor (beta chain) was sequenced within a study of cytomegalovirus exposure and HLA in healthy donors. Findings of the study overall: CMV serostatus was the only immune exposure information that was available.

Looked up from germline, CDR1 is SGHTA and CDR2 is FQGNSA. The CDR3 is 13 amino acids. V lost 6 bases to trimming and J lost 0 bases, with 8 bases between them. Comment on this clone: The antigen is undetermined.

The primer mix had 60 Vbeta and 13 Jbeta primers. This table comes from immunoSEQ multiplex PCR, and its TCRdb copy is limited to in-frame clones, with some not included. This table has 150,000 to 200,000 clones, roughly 77% appearing once. The receptor was isolated from a man between 18 and 35 years old in good health and CMV-seropositive. Sequences were obtained from PBMCs. V usage is TRBV7-2 and J usage is TRBJ1-1; D ambiguous. CDR3 region: CASRAGMNTEAFF. In DNA form, the CDR3 reads TGTGCCAGCAGGGCCGGGATGAACACTGAAGCTTTCTTT.